These T cell receptor beta chains were read from a single sample in a study of cytomegalovirus exposure and HLA in healthy donors. Repertoires were generated with immunoSEQ multiplex PCR, while TCRdb's copy carries only in-frame clones and drops some. The data hold around 95,000 clones, with approximately 79% observed a single time. Sequenced input: PBMCs. The receptor set was obtained from a male donor in good health and CMV-seronegative. Both conserved end residues are part of each CDR3. The D gene is left open where the match is weak. The size of a clone is reported for some rows only, either as once, few or many, or as a class for expanded clones.

>TRBV6-1|TRBJ2-1|NA|TRBD2
CASSVDRASGNNEQFF
TGTGCCAGCAGTGTTGATCGTGCTAGCGGGAACAATGAGCAGTTCTTC
>TRBV7-9|TRBJ2-5|few|NA
CASSADSGTQYF
TGTGCCAGCAGCGCGGATTCGGGGACCCAGTACTTC
>TRBV2|TRBJ2-2|once|NA
CASSRQVNTGELFF
TGTGCCAGCAGTCGGCAGGTGAACACCGGGGAGCTGTTTTTT
>TRBV30|TRBJ2-2|NA|NA
CAWTSGQVTGELFF
TGTGCCTGGACGTCGGGTCAAGTCACCGGGGAGCTGTTTTTT
>TRBV5-4|TRBJ2-4|few|TRBD2
CASNLAGESKNIQYF
TGTGCCAGCAACTTAGCGGGAGAGTCCAAAAACATTCAGTACTTC
>TRBV30|TRBJ2-2|once|NA
CAWNGRGGVNTGELFF
TGTGCCTGGAATGGTCGCGGGGGCGTGAACACCGGGGAGCTGTTTTTT
>TRBV19|TRBJ1-2|NA|NA
CASSKSTGVNYGYTF
TGTGCCAGTAGCAAAAGTACAGGAGTCAACTATGGCTACACCTTC
>TRBV10-3|TRBJ2-7|NA|TRBD1
CAISGTGGTYEQYF
TGTGCCATCAGCGGGACAGGGGGCACCTACGAGCAGTACTTC
>TRBV7-2|TRBJ2-5|NA|TRBD2
CASSLDWGGETQYF
TGTGCCAGCAGCTTAGATTGGGGGGGAGAGACCCAGTACTTC
>TRBV6-1|TRBJ2-5|NA|TRBD1
CASSGTGKETQYF
TGTGCCAGCAGTGGGACAGGTAAAGAGACCCAGTACTTC
>TRBV27|TRBJ1-3|NA|NA
CASRAYSGNTIYF
TGTGCCAGCAGGGCATACTCTGGAAACACCATATATTTT
>TRBV4-3|TRBJ2-3|NA|TRBD2
CASSQRTSGDTQYF
TGCGCCAGCAGCCAACGGACTAGTGGAGATACGCAGTATTTT
>TRBV9|TRBJ2-7|NA|NA
CASSVGVGEFYEQYF
TGTGCCAGCAGCGTAGGCGTCGGAGAGTTCTACGAGCAGTACTTC
>TRBV11-3|TRBJ2-5|NA|NA
CASSLGPSAAETQYF
TGTGCCAGCAGCTTAGGGCCTAGCGCAGCGGAGACCCAGTACTTC
>TRBV9|TRBJ2-3|NA|TRBD2
CASSWTSGRTDTQYF
TGTGCCAGCAGCTGGACTAGCGGGAGGACAGATACGCAGTATTTT
>TRBV9|TRBJ1-1|few|NA
CASSPSGGGGTEAFF
TGTGCCAGCAGCCCGAGTGGGGGAGGTGGGACTGAAGCTTTCTTT
>TRBV9|TRBJ1-1|few|NA
CASSPRGPGGTEAFF
TGTGCCAGCAGCCCGAGGGGACCCGGGGGCACTGAAGCTTTCTTT
>TRBV6-5|TRBJ2-3|few|NA
CASSYGGSGTDTQYF
TGTGCCAGCAGTTATGGGGGCTCGGGCACAGATACGCAGTATTTT
>TRBV28|TRBJ2-3|few|NA
CASSVAEYSTDTQYF
TGTGCCAGCAGTGTAGCGGAATACAGCACAGATACGCAGTATTTT
>TRBV29-1|TRBJ1-2|once|TRBD1
CSGSGTGNYGYTF
TGCAGCGGGTCCGGGACAGGGAACTATGGCTACACCTTC
>TRBV7-9|TRBJ2-1|NA|NA
CASSSIGVSYNEQFF
TGTGCCAGCAGCTCAATAGGGGTTTCCTACAATGAGCAGTTCTTC
>TRBV5-1|TRBJ2-2|NA|TRBD2
CASSLFAGGRYDTGELFF
TGCGCCAGCAGCTTGTTCGCGGGAGGTCGGTACGACACCGGGGAGCTGTTTTTT
>TRBV2|TRBJ2-2|few|TRBD2
CASSLLAGANGELFF
TGTGCCAGCAGCCTACTAGCGGGAGCAAACGGGGAGCTGTTTTTT
>TRBV28|TRBJ1-2|NA|NA
CASRTGGGNYGYTF
TGTGCCAGCAGGACAGGAGGCGGGAACTATGGCTACACCTTC
>TRBV19|TRBJ1-2|NA|NA
CASSPGQSPFGYTF
TGTGCCAGTAGTCCAGGACAGAGCCCCTTTGGCTACACCTTC
>TRBV29-1|TRBJ2-7|few|TRBD1
CSVAGTGGREQYF
TGCAGCGTTGCAGGGACAGGGGGCAGGGAGCAGTACTTC
>TRBV7-6|TRBJ2-1|once|TRBD2
CASSLGREALYNEQFF
TGTGCCAGCAGCTTAGGGCGGGAGGCTCTCTACAATGAGCAGTTCTTC
>TRBV18|TRBJ1-2|once|NA
CASSPGAGGYTF
TGTGCCAGCTCACCAGGGGCAGGCGGCTACACCTTC
>TRBV4-2|TRBJ1-4|once|NA
CASSQTRAPQGKLFF
TGTGCCAGCAGCCAAACCCGGGCCCCGCAGGGAAAACTGTTTTTT
>TRBV9|TRBJ2-7|NA|TRBD2
CASSPQGLSYEQYF
TGTGCCAGCAGCCCCCAGGGACTATCCTACGAGCAGTACTTC
>TRBV28|TRBJ2-7|NA|NA
CASSPRYEQYF
TGTGCCAGCAGTCCGCGCTACGAGCAGTACTTC
>TRBV15|TRBJ2-3|NA|NA
CATSRDSRTDTQYF
TGTGCCACCAGCAGGGACTCTCGGACAGATACGCAGTATTTT
>TRBV7-8|TRBJ1-1|NA|TRBD1
CASSSPITTGGLF
TGTGCCAGCAGCTCCCCCATTACTACAGGGGGTCTCTTT
>TRBV9|TRBJ2-1|NA|TRBD2
CASSVGAQGGSGEQFF
TGTGCCAGCAGCGTAGGTGCCCAGGGAGGGTCGGGTGAGCAGTTCTTC
>TRBV7-9|TRBJ2-1|NA|NA
CASSLGSSYNEQFF
TGTGCCAGCAGCTTAGGGAGCTCCTACAATGAGCAGTTCTTC
>TRBV28|TRBJ2-7|few|NA
CASSQTGPYYEQYF
TGTGCCAGCAGTCAGACAGGCCCCTACTACGAGCAGTACTTC
>TRBV6-5|TRBJ2-3|NA|NA
CASSYRGLGGTQYF
TGTGCCAGCAGTTACAGGGGGCTGGGAGGTACGCAGTATTTT
>TRBV6-5|TRBJ2-2|NA|TRBD1
CASSYLTGGAGGELFF
TGTGCCAGCAGTTACTTGACAGGGGGCGCTGGCGGGGAGCTGTTTTTT
>TRBV9|TRBJ2-1|NA|NA
CASSVDFYNEQFF
TGTGCCAGCAGCGTAGACTTCTACAATGAGCAGTTCTTC
>TRBV7-2|TRBJ1-2|NA|TRBD1
CASSRQGARNYGYTF
TGTGCCAGCAGCCGACAGGGGGCGCGAAACTATGGCTACACCTTC
>TRBV10-1|TRBJ2-7|NA|NA
CASTDPGHPHEQYF
TGCGCCAGCACCGACCCGGGACACCCCCACGAGCAGTACTTC
>TRBV7-2|TRBJ2-3|NA|NA
CASSLQGDTQYF
TGTGCCAGCAGCTTACAGGGGGATACGCAGTATTTT
>TRBV28|TRBJ2-7|few|TRBD2
CASSFRLAELTYEQYF
TGTGCCAGCAGTTTCAGGCTAGCGGAACTTACCTACGAGCAGTACTTC
>TRBV9|TRBJ1-5|NA|NA
CASSLGLSNQPQHF
TGTGCCAGCAGCTTGGGACTCAGCAATCAGCCCCAGCATTTT
>TRBV9|TRBJ2-7|once|NA
CASSLATGSYEQYF
TGTGCCAGCAGCTTAGCGACAGGATCCTACGAGCAGTACTTC
>TRBV2|TRBJ2-2|NA|NA
CASIPRTNTGELFF
TGTGCCAGCATTCCGCGAACGAACACCGGGGAGCTGTTTTTT
>TRBV28|TRBJ2-7|NA|NA
CASSPQGLLLYEQYF
TGTGCCAGCAGTCCTCAGGGTCTCCTGCTCTACGAGCAGTACTTC
>TRBV28|TRBJ1-5|NA|TRBD1
CASSLWGQGHQPQHF
TGTGCCAGCAGTTTATGGGGACAGGGCCATCAGCCCCAGCATTTT
>TRBV30|TRBJ1-4|NA|TRBD1
CAWSEDRVATNEKLFF
TGTGCCTGGAGTGAGGACAGGGTTGCAACTAATGAAAAACTGTTTTTT
>TRBV4-3|TRBJ2-7|few|NA
CASSREAGTAYEQYF
TGCGCCAGCAGCCGCGAGGCGGGCACGGCCTACGAGCAGTACTTC
>TRBV28|TRBJ2-7|NA|TRBD2
CASSKTSGFEQYF
TGTGCCAGCAGTAAGACTAGCGGGTTTGAGCAGTACTTC
>TRBV14|TRBJ2-5|NA|TRBD2
CASSQELRASGRETQYF
TGTGCCAGCAGCCAAGAACTCCGGGCCAGCGGGAGGGAGACCCAGTACTTC
>TRBV5-1|TRBJ2-7|NA|NA
CASSLAVSGYEQYF
TGCGCCAGCAGCTTGGCCGTCTCAGGCTACGAGCAGTACTTC
>TRBV28|TRBJ1-4|NA|TRBD1
CASSSGGSGEKLFF
TGTGCCAGCAGTTCAGGGGGCAGTGGTGAAAAACTGTTTTTT
>TRBV29-1|TRBJ2-1|NA|TRBD2
CSVGTRVNEQFF
TGCAGCGTGGGGACTAGGGTCAATGAGCAGTTCTTC